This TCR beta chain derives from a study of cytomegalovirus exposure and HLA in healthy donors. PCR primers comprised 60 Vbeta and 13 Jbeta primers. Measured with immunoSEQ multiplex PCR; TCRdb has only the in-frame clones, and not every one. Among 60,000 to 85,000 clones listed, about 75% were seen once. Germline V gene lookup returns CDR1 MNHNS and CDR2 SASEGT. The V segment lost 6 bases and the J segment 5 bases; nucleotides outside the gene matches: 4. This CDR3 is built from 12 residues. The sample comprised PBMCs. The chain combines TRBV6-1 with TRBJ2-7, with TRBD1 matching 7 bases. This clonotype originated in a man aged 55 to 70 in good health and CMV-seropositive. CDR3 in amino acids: CASSQGGHEQYF. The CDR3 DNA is TGTGCCAGCAGCCAAGGGGGCCACGAGCAGTACTTC.